One sample yielded the 16 T cell receptor beta chains listed below, sequenced in a study of blood T cell repertoires in COVID-19. Sequenced by immunoSEQ multiplex PCR; TCRdb stores in-frame clones only, minus some. The repertoire holds a few hundred thousand clones, with about 85% as singletons. Sequencing was done on a sample of peripheral blood. The origin of the receptors is a woman of 80 years or more with active or convalescent COVID-19.

J is TRBJ2-1 and V is TRBV6-5; D might be TRBD1 (6 bases). V lost 2 bases to trimming and J lost 5 bases, with 7 bases between them. Germline V gives CDR1 MNHEY, CDR2 SVGAGI. The CDR3 length is 13 residues. CDR3 residues: CASSYGQNNEQFF. The CDR3 DNA is TGTGCCAGCAGTTACGGACAGAACAATGAGCAGTTCTTC.

The V call is TRBV24-1, the J call TRBJ1-5, with D possibly matching TRBD1 (6 bases). Germline V gene data show CDR1 as KGHDR and CDR2 as SFDVKD. V was clipped by 4 bases and J by 6 bases, with 18 bases between them. The CDR3 has 16 residues. This CDR3 is CATSDLRQVACQPQHF. CDR3 in DNA: TGTGCCACCAGTGACCTCCGACAGGTAGCTTGTCAGCCCCAGCATTTT.

The chain joins TRBV5-8 to TRBJ2-5; the D gene is possibly TRBD2 (5 bases). Germline values: CDR1 SGHTS, CDR2 YDEGEE. The CDR3 has 15 amino acids. V was trimmed by 0 bases and J by 4 bases, leaving 13 bases between them. The DNA for the CDR3 is TGTGCCAGCAGCTTGGGGACTCCTGATTCAGAGACCCAGTACTTC. This encodes CASSLGTPDSETQYF.

In its sample, this clone was seen once. This chain links TRBV18 with TRBJ2-4, with TRBD1 matching 7 bases. In germline, CDR1 is KGHSH, CDR2 LQKENI. Losses at the gene ends were 0 bases for V and 5 bases for J; bases not matched to a gene: 4. CDR3 size: 15 residues. This CDR3 reads CASSPPEGAENIQYF. The CDR3, as DNA: TGTGCCAGCTCACCACCAGAGGGGGCGGAAAACATTCAGTACTTC.

The J gene is TRBJ1-3, the V gene TRBV27; TRBD1 agrees at 7 bases. The CDR3 covers 16 residues. V was pared by 7 bases and J by 0 bases, with 9 bases of the junction left unmatched. Germline V gene sequence: CDR1 MNHEY, CDR2 SMNVEV (reference sequence). The CDR3 spells CASKQTGSLSGNTIYF. Written as DNA, the CDR3 is TGTGCCAGCAAGCAGACAGGGTCCCTCTCTGGAAACACCATATATTTT.

This sequence joins TRBV19 and TRBJ1-2; 10 positions match TRBD1. The V segment lost 4 bases and the J segment 7 bases; nucleotides outside the gene matches: 3. CDR3 length: 13 amino acids. Germline V gene data show CDR1 as LNHDA and CDR2 as SQIVND (reference sequence). CDR3 sequence (DNA): TGTGCCAGTAGTACCAGACAGGGGGCTGGCTACACCTTC. This codes for CASSTRQGAGYTF.

This clone was counted between two and nine times. The J gene is TRBJ2-7, the V gene TRBV4-3, with TRBD2 matching 11 bases. The junction had 9 bases not matched to a gene; V was cut back by 5 bases and J by 0 bases. The germline CDR1 and CDR2 sequences are LGHNA and YSLEER. This CDR3 is built from 17 residues. The DNA of the CDR3 is TGCGCCAGCAGCGTCCCTAGCGGGGGGCATAACTCCTACGAGCAGTACTTC. Protein: CASSVPSGGHNSYEQYF.

The chain recombines TRBV10-2 with TRBJ1-5; 8 nucleotides line up with TRBD1. The CDR3 is made up of 14 amino acids. J gave up 1 base and V 8 bases, and 4 bases lay outside the gene matches. Germline values: CDR1 WSHSY, CDR2 SAAADI. CDR3 nucleotide sequence: TGCGCCAGCGGACAGGGAGAAAGCAATCAGCCCCAGCATTTT. Amino acid sequence: CASGQGESNQPQHF.

This chain connects TRBV28 to TRBJ2-7, with D tentatively TRBD1 (5 bases). Germline V gene lookup returns CDR1 MDHEN and CDR2 SYDVKM. The CDR3 has 15 residues. With 6 bases removed from V and 0 bases from J, the gap between germline ends came to 15 bases. The CDR3 here is CASSSNRLSSYEQYF. For the CDR3, the DNA is TGTGCCAGCAGCTCAAACAGGCTTAGCTCCTACGAGCAGTACTTC.

The chain employs TRBV9 and TRBJ2-2, with D tentatively TRBD1 (8 bases). Trimming shortened V by 4 bases and J by 6 bases, and 16 bases separated the two germline ends. Germline-derived CDR1 and CDR2 are SGDLS and YYNGEE. This CDR3 has 15 residues. CDR3: CASSTGGALAGELFF. The DNA of the CDR3 is TGTGCCAGCAGCACAGGGGGGGCTCTTGCCGGGGAGCTGTTTTTT.

This clone was seen only once. The J gene is TRBJ2-6, the V gene TRBV6-5; no clear D. Trimming shortened V by 5 bases and J by 5 bases, and 10 bases separated the two germline ends. The CDR3 has 14 residues. Germline lookup yields CDR1 MNHEY and CDR2 SVGAGI. The CDR3 DNA sequence: TGTGCCAGCAGTCTACGCCCTTGGGCCAACGTCCTGACTTTC. This codes for CASSLRPWANVLTF.

This clone appeared a few times. The V gene is TRBV9, the J gene TRBJ2-3; TRBD2 matches at 16 bases. The CDR3 length is 18 residues. Germline V gives CDR1 SGDLS, CDR2 YYNGEE. The V gene end was trimmed by 4 bases and the J gene end by 3 bases; junction bases not matched to a gene: 8. CDR3 nucleotides: TGTGCCAGCAGCCGACAGGGACTAGCGGGGGGGCTGACAGATACGCAGTATTTT. This codes for CASSRQGLAGGLTDTQYF.

V gene TRBV7-3 combines with J gene TRBJ2-3; 8 positions agree with TRBD2. The J segment lost 3 bases and the V segment lost 5 bases, leaving 7 bases of the junction unmatched. This CDR3 contains 15 residues. CDR1 is SGHTA and CDR2 is FQGTGA in the germline V gene. The chain's CDR3 is CASSLGSGGTDTQYF. The DNA for the CDR3 is TGTGCCAGCAGCCTCGGAAGCGGGGGTACAGATACGCAGTATTTT.

The genes are TRBV6-2 or TRBV6-3 and TRBJ2-5; tentative D call: TRBD2 (6 bases). The CDR3 has 16 amino acids. The germline CDR1 and CDR2 sequences are MNHEY and SVGEGT. Trimming took off 2 bases at V and 0 bases at J, with 13 bases between the two ends. The CDR3 bases are TGTGCCAGCAGTTACCCTGGGGCTAGCGACCAAGAGACCCAGTACTTC. Translating gives CASSYPGASDQETQYF.

J is TRBJ2-2 and V is TRBV11-2; 11 nucleotides agree with TRBD1. Per germline, CDR1 SGHAT and CDR2 FQNNGV. The CDR3 length is 16 residues. Germline trimming cut 5 bases from V and 3 bases from J; bases unmatched to any gene: 5. The CDR3 bases are TGTGCCAGCAGCCCTTGGACAGGGGGCGACACCGGGGAGCTGTTTTTT. Residues: CASSPWTGGDTGELFF.

V is TRBV13 and J is TRBJ2-3; TRBD2 is a possible D gene (6 bases). The ends were cut back, 6 bases at V and 0 bases at J, with 13 bases in the middle. The CDR3 is 15 amino acids. Germline CDR1 and CDR2: PRHDT and FYEKMQ (reference sequence). The CDR3: CASSFDGGSTDTQYF. CDR3 sequence (DNA): TGTGCCAGCAGTTTTGACGGGGGAAGCACAGATACGCAGTATTTT.